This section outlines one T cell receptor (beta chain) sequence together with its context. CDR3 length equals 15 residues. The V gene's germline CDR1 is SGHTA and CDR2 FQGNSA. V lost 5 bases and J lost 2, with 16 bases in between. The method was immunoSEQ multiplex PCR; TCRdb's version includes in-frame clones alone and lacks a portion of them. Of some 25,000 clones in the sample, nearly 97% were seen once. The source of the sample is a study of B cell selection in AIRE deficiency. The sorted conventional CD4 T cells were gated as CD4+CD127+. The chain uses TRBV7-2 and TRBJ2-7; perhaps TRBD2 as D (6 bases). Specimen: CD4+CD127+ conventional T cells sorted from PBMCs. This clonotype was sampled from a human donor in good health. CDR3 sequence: CASSLRRGLTYEQYF. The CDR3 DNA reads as TGTGCCAGCAGCCTTCGGCGGGGTCTTACCTACGAGCAGTACTTC.